A selection of T cell receptor beta chains follows, all from one sample in a study of early T cells in non-severe SARS-CoV-2 infection. TCRdb passed the 5' RACE reads through MiXCR, listing each CDR3 protein once. The top ten clones hold over 6.5% of a sample with tens of thousands of distinct CDR3 sequences, roughly 14% of them seen once. Sequences were obtained from whole blood. The receptors here all came from an adult who was a healthcare worker with PCR-confirmed SARS-CoV-2 infection or an uninfected control (not recorded which). Each CDR3 is given with its conserved first and last residue. A D gene is named only where the DNA matches it firmly. Rows may omit the clone size; those that give it use once, few, many or a size class.

j_gene: TRBJ1-1
abundance: .
v_gene: TRBV18
d_gene: .
CDR3nt: TGTGCCAGCTCCACCTGGGACACTGAAGCTTTCTTT
CDR3aa: CASSTWDTEAFF

j_gene: TRBJ2-7
abundance: .
v_gene: TRBV2
d_gene: .
CDR3nt: TGTGCCAGCAGTGTTAAGGGTGGTCGGCAGTACTTC
CDR3aa: CASSVKGGRQYF

j_gene: TRBJ2-7
abundance: .
v_gene: TRBV30
d_gene: TRBD1
CDR3nt: TGTGCCTGGAATAGGGGGCTGGCCTACGAGCAGTACTTC
CDR3aa: CAWNRGLAYEQYF

j_gene: TRBJ1-1
abundance: .
v_gene: TRBV2
d_gene: TRBD1
CDR3nt: TGTGCCAGCCCAGGGGGGACTGAAGCTTTCTTT
CDR3aa: CASPGGTEAFF

j_gene: TRBJ1-1
abundance: many
v_gene: TRBV2
d_gene: .
CDR3nt: TGTGCCAGCAGTGAGAGACGCGGGAAGAACACTGAAGCTTTCTTT
CDR3aa: CASSERRGKNTEAFF

j_gene: TRBJ2-7
abundance: .
v_gene: TRBV20-1
d_gene: TRBD2
CDR3nt: TGCAGTGCTACTAGCGGGAGCCATACCTACGAGCAGTACTTC
CDR3aa: CSATSGSHTYEQYF

j_gene: TRBJ1-2
abundance: few
v_gene: TRBV5-5
d_gene: .
CDR3nt: TGTGCCAGCAGCTTGGTGTGGGGGCTGGGCTACACCTTC
CDR3aa: CASSLVWGLGYTF

j_gene: TRBJ1-1
abundance: few
v_gene: TRBV30
d_gene: .
CDR3nt: TGTGCCTGGAACGGGCACCCGAACACTGAAGCTTTCTTT
CDR3aa: CAWNGHPNTEAFF

j_gene: TRBJ2-1
abundance: .
v_gene: TRBV28
d_gene: .
CDR3nt: TGTGCCAGCACGAGGGTCTCCTACAATGAGCAGTTCTTC
CDR3aa: CASTRVSYNEQFF

j_gene: TRBJ2-5
abundance: .
v_gene: TRBV30
d_gene: .
CDR3nt: TGTGCCTGGAGTAAGGGAGGAGTGGAGACCCAGTACTTC
CDR3aa: CAWSKGGVETQYF

j_gene: TRBJ2-1
abundance: many
v_gene: TRBV12-3/TRBV12-4
d_gene: .
CDR3nt: TGTGCCAGCACCAGTAAGGGGGGTGAGCAGTTCTTC
CDR3aa: CASTSKGGEQFF

j_gene: TRBJ2-5
abundance: .
v_gene: TRBV20-1
d_gene: .
CDR3nt: TGCAGTGCTGGACCCATTAGCAGAGTAGGGGGGACCCAGTACTTC
CDR3aa: CSAGPISRVGGTQYF

j_gene: TRBJ2-1
abundance: few
v_gene: TRBV28
d_gene: .
CDR3nt: TGTGCCACCACCCTGAGCTCCTACAATGAGCAGTTCTTC
CDR3aa: CATTLSSYNEQFF

j_gene: TRBJ2-7
abundance: .
v_gene: TRBV4-1
d_gene: .
CDR3nt: TGCGCCAGCAGCCAAGGTGAGATTACCCTTGGCGAGCAGTACTTC
CDR3aa: CASSQGEITLGEQYF

j_gene: TRBJ2-4
abundance: few
v_gene: TRBV2
d_gene: .
CDR3nt: TGTGCCAGCAGCCTGGGGACCAAAAACATTCAGTACTTC
CDR3aa: CASSLGTKNIQYF

j_gene: TRBJ2-1
abundance: .
v_gene: TRBV7-6
d_gene: TRBD2
CDR3nt: TGTGCCAGCAGCTCTTGGACTAGCGGGACTGGGAGAAATGAGCAGTTCTTC
CDR3aa: CASSSWTSGTGRNEQFF

j_gene: TRBJ2-7
abundance: few
v_gene: TRBV20-1
d_gene: .
CDR3nt: TGCAGTGTTACGACGCACCACGAGCAGTACTTC
CDR3aa: CSVTTHHEQYF

j_gene: TRBJ2-7
abundance: few
v_gene: TRBV7-2
d_gene: TRBD1
CDR3nt: TGTGCCAGCAGCCCCCAACTACAGGGGATCTGGTACGAGCAGTACTTC
CDR3aa: CASSPQLQGIWYEQYF

j_gene: TRBJ2-5
abundance: once
v_gene: TRBV12-3/TRBV12-4
d_gene: TRBD2
CDR3nt: TGTGCCAGCAGTCCACTTGGGGGGACTAGCGCCAAAGAGACCCAGTACTTC
CDR3aa: CASSPLGGTSAKETQYF

j_gene: TRBJ1-2
abundance: many
v_gene: TRBV2
d_gene: .
CDR3nt: TGTGCCAGCAGGTATCGGACGGGCGCCTATGGCTACACCTTC
CDR3aa: CASRYRTGAYGYTF

j_gene: TRBJ1-1
abundance: .
v_gene: TRBV10-3
d_gene: TRBD1
CDR3nt: TGTGCCATCAGGACAGGGACAGGGCCAAGTGGGGACACTGAAGCTTTCTTT
CDR3aa: CAIRTGTGPSGDTEAFF

j_gene: TRBJ1-5
abundance: few
v_gene: TRBV19
d_gene: .
CDR3nt: TGTGCCAGTACCAATGGGGGCAATCAGCCCCAGCATTTT
CDR3aa: CASTNGGNQPQHF

j_gene: TRBJ1-1
abundance: .
v_gene: TRBV5-1
d_gene: .
CDR3nt: TGCGCCAGCACCAATGTAGAGAACACTGAAGCTTTCTTT
CDR3aa: CASTNVENTEAFF

j_gene: TRBJ2-3
abundance: many
v_gene: TRBV27
d_gene: TRBD2
CDR3nt: TGTGCCAGCAGTTCCTGGACTAGTCCAGATACGCAGTATTTT
CDR3aa: CASSSWTSPDTQYF

j_gene: TRBJ2-1
abundance: many
v_gene: TRBV7-9
d_gene: .
CDR3nt: TGTGCCAGCAGCTTGGGGGGTGGAGCGCCACACAATGAGCAGTTCTTC
CDR3aa: CASSLGGGAPHNEQFF

j_gene: TRBJ1-4
abundance: .
v_gene: TRBV15
d_gene: .
CDR3nt: TGTGCCACCAGCAGAGTTACAGGAGCAACTAATGGAAAACTGTTTTTT
CDR3aa: CATSRVTGATNGKLFF

j_gene: TRBJ2-3
abundance: few
v_gene: TRBV20-1
d_gene: TRBD2
CDR3nt: TGCAGTGCTAGCGGGGGGTTTTACACAGATACGCAGTATTTT
CDR3aa: CSASGGFYTDTQYF

j_gene: TRBJ2-7
abundance: .
v_gene: TRBV20-1
d_gene: .
CDR3nt: TGCAGTTCGCCCCCCGGGGCCTACGAGCAGTACTTC
CDR3aa: CSSPPGAYEQYF

j_gene: TRBJ2-4
abundance: few
v_gene: TRBV11-2
d_gene: .
CDR3nt: TGTGCCAGCAGCTTAGGGTTTGGATATTTTCGGTCGGAGGACTTAGCCAAAAACATTCAGTACTTC
CDR3aa: CASSLGFGYFRSEDLAKNIQYF

j_gene: TRBJ2-1
abundance: .
v_gene: TRBV6-2/TRBV6-3
d_gene: .
CDR3nt: TGTGCCAGCAGCCAGAGGGATGAGCAGTTCTTC
CDR3aa: CASSQRDEQFF

j_gene: TRBJ2-7
abundance: .
v_gene: TRBV5-1
d_gene: .
CDR3nt: TGCGCCAGCAGTGGGACACCGAACTACGAGCAGTACTTC
CDR3aa: CASSGTPNYEQYF

j_gene: TRBJ1-5
abundance: .
v_gene: TRBV19
d_gene: TRBD1
CDR3nt: TGTGCCAGTAAACAGGGGAATCAGCCCCAGCATTTT
CDR3aa: CASKQGNQPQHF

j_gene: TRBJ1-1
abundance: .
v_gene: TRBV7-9
d_gene: TRBD1
CDR3nt: TGTGCCAGCAGCTCACCGGGACAGGGAATCCTATCGGAAGCTTTCTTT
CDR3aa: CASSSPGQGILSEAFF

j_gene: TRBJ2-7
abundance: .
v_gene: TRBV6-1
d_gene: .
CDR3nt: TGTGCCAGCAGTGATACTAGTGGGGACGAGCAGTACTTC
CDR3aa: CASSDTSGDEQYF

j_gene: TRBJ2-1
abundance: .
v_gene: TRBV7-4
d_gene: TRBD1
CDR3nt: TGTGCCAGCAGCACAAGCCGACAGGGAACGGGGTACAATGAGCAGTTCTTC
CDR3aa: CASSTSRQGTGYNEQFF

j_gene: TRBJ1-1
abundance: .
v_gene: TRBV18
d_gene: .
CDR3nt: TGTGCCAGCTCACCACCACCTAACACTGAAGCTTTCTTT
CDR3aa: CASSPPPNTEAFF

j_gene: TRBJ2-7
abundance: few
v_gene: TRBV6-6
d_gene: .
CDR3nt: TGTGCCAGCAGTTACTCCTACCGGGACAACTCCTACGAGCAGTACTTC
CDR3aa: CASSYSYRDNSYEQYF

j_gene: TRBJ1-1
abundance: .
v_gene: TRBV5-1
d_gene: .
CDR3nt: TGCGCCAGCAGCTTGGTCAGGCAACATGCGTACATGGCTACTGAAGCTTTCTTT
CDR3aa: CASSLVRQHAYMATEAFF

j_gene: TRBJ2-3
abundance: few
v_gene: TRBV6-1
d_gene: .
CDR3nt: TGTGCCAGCAGTGCACAAATAGATACGCAGTATTTT
CDR3aa: CASSAQIDTQYF

j_gene: TRBJ1-2
abundance: few
v_gene: TRBV20-1
d_gene: .
CDR3nt: TGCAGTGCTAGAGATAGACGGGGACTGTACTATGGCTACACCTTC
CDR3aa: CSARDRRGLYYGYTF

j_gene: TRBJ2-1
abundance: few
v_gene: TRBV9
d_gene: .
CDR3nt: TGTGCCAGCACCCCGCGAGGGTCCTACAATGAGCAGTTCTTC
CDR3aa: CASTPRGSYNEQFF

j_gene: TRBJ2-7
abundance: .
v_gene: TRBV4-1
d_gene: .
CDR3nt: TGCGCCAGCAGCCAGGATGAGGAGAGCTACGAGCAGTACTTC
CDR3aa: CASSQDEESYEQYF

j_gene: TRBJ2-5
abundance: .
v_gene: TRBV28
d_gene: .
CDR3nt: TGTGCCAGCAGTCCCCTGGGGGGCGTGTCGGAGACCCAGTACTTC
CDR3aa: CASSPLGGVSETQYF

j_gene: TRBJ2-5
abundance: many
v_gene: TRBV12-3/TRBV12-4
d_gene: .
CDR3nt: TGTGCCAGCGAGCGACAAGAGACCCAGTACTTC
CDR3aa: CASERQETQYF

j_gene: TRBJ1-2
abundance: many
v_gene: TRBV18
d_gene: TRBD1
CDR3nt: TGTGCCAGCTTACTACAGGGGGCAGGAAACTATGGCTACACCTTC
CDR3aa: CASLLQGAGNYGYTF

j_gene: TRBJ1-5
abundance: many
v_gene: TRBV6-6
d_gene: .
CDR3nt: TGTGCCAGCAGGGCGGGCAATCAGCCCCAGCATTTT
CDR3aa: CASRAGNQPQHF